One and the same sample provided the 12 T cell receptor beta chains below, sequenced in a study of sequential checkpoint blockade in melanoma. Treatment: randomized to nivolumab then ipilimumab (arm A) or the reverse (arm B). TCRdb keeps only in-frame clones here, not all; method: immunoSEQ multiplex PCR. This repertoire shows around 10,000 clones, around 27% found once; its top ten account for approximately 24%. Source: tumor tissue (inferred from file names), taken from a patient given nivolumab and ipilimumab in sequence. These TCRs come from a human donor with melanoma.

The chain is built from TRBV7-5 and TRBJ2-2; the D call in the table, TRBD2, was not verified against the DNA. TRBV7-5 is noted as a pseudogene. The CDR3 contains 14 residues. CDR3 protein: CASSLGGGTGELFF. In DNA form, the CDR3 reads TGTGCCAGCAGCTTAGGCGGGGGGACCGGGGAGCTGTTTTTT.

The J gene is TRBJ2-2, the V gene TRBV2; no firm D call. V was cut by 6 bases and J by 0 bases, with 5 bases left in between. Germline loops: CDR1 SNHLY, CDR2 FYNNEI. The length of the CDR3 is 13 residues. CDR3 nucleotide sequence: TGTGCCAGCAGCTACTCGAACACCGGGGAGCTGTTTTTT. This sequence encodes CASSYSNTGELFF.

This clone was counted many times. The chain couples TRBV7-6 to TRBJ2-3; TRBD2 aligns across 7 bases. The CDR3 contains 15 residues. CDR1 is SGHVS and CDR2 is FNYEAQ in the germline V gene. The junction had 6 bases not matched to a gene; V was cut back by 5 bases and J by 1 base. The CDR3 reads CASSPTSPGTDTQYF. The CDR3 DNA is TGTGCCAGCAGCCCGACTAGCCCGGGCACAGATACGCAGTATTTT.

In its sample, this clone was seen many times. The CDR3 nucleotides read TGCGCCAGCAGCCAAGATCTTGCTAGCGGGGGTTTTGACACAGATACGCAGTATTTT. Amino acids: CASSQDLASGGFDTDTQYF. The chain couples TRBV4-1 to TRBJ2-3; 10 nucleotides line up with TRBD2. CDR3 length: 19 amino acids. V was pared by 0 bases and J by 2 bases, with 11 bases of the junction left unmatched. Germline CDR1 reads MGHRA; CDR2 reads YSYEKL.

DNA of the CDR3: TGCGCCAGCGGGCTAGCGGGGAGCACAGATACGCAGTATTTT. Its protein product is CASGLAGSTDTQYF. This chain links TRBV10-2 with TRBJ2-3, with 9 bases that match TRBD2. The CDR3 spans 14 residues. The V and J ends lost 8 bases and 0 bases, in that order; junction bases with no gene match: 3. Germline loops: CDR1 WSHSY, CDR2 SAAADI.

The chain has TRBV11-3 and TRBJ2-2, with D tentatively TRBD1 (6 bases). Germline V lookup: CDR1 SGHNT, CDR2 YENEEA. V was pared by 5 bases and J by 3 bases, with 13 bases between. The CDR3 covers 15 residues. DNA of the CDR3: TGTGCCAGCAGCCCCATTACAGGGTACACCGGGGAGCTGTTTTTT. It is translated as CASSPITGYTGELFF.

The CDR3 reads CASSEGNTGELFF. The CDR3 DNA is TGTGCCAGCAGTGAGGGTAACACCGGGGAGCTGTTTTTT. The genes are TRBV25-1 and TRBJ2-2; D unresolved. The V end was cut by 3 bases, the J end by 2 bases, with 4 bases between. The germline V gene has CDR1 MGHDK and CDR2 SYGVNS. The CDR3 has 13 amino acids.

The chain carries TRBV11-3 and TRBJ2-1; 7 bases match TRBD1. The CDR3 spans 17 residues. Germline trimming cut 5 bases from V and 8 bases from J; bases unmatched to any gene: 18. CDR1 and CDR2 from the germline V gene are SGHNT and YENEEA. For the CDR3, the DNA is TGTGCCAGCAGCACGACCTTTCCGGGACAGTCCGAGGATGAGCAGTTCTTC. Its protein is CASSTTFPGQSEDEQFF. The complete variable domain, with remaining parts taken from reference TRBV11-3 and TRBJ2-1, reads EAGVVQSPRYKIIEKKQPVAFWCNPISGHNTLYWYLQNLGQGPELLIRYENEEAVDDSQLPKDRFSAERLKGVDSTLKIQPAELGDSAVYLCASSTTFPGQSEDEQFFGPGTRLTVL.

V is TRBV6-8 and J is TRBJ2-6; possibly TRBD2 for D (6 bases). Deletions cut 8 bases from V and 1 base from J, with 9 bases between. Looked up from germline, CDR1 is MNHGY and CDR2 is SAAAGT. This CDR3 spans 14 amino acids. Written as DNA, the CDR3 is TGTGCCAGCTCTCGGGGGTCTGGGGCCAACGTCCTGACTTTC. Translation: CASSRGSGANVLTF.

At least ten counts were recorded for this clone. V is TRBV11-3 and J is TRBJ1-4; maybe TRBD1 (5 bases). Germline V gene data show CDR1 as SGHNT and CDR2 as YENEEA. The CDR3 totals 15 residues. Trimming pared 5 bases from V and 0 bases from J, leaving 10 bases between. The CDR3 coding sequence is TGTGCCAGCAGCCCAACAGGATCAACTAATGAAAAACTGTTTTTT. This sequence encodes CASSPTGSTNEKLFF.

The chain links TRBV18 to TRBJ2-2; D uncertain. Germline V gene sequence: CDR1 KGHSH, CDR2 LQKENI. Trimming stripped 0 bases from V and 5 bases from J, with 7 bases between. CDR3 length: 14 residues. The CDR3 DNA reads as TGTGCCAGCTCACCACCGGTTGGAACCGGGGAGCTGTTTTTT. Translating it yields CASSPPVGTGELFF. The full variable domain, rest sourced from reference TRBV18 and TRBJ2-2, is NAGVMQNPRHLVRRRGQEARLRCSPMKGHSHVYWYRQLPEEGLKFMVYLQKENIIDESGMPKERFSAEFPKEGPSILRIQQVVRGDSAAYFCASSPPVGTGELFFGEGSRLTVL.

The CDR3 spells CASSPAFFGGGNTEAFF. DNA for the CDR3: TGTGCCAGCTCACCAGCTTTTTTCGGGGGTGGGAACACTGAAGCTTTCTTT. The chain has TRBV18 and TRBJ1-1; maybe TRBD1 (5 bases). Trimming stripped 2 bases from V and 1 base from J, with 17 bases between. The CDR3 is made up of 17 amino acids. CDR1 is KGHSH and CDR2 is LQKENI in the germline V gene.